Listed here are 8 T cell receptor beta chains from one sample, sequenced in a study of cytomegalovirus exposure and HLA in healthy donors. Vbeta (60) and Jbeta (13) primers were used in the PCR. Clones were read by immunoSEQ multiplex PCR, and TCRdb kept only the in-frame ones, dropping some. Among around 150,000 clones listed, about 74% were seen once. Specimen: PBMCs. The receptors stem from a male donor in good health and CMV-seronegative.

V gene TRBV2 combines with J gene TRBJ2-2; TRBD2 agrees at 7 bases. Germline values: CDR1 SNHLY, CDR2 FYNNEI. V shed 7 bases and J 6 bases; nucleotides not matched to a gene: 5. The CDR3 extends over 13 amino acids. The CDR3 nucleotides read TGTGCCAGCACGGCGGGAGCCCCCGGGGAGCTGTTTTTT. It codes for CASTAGAPGELFF.

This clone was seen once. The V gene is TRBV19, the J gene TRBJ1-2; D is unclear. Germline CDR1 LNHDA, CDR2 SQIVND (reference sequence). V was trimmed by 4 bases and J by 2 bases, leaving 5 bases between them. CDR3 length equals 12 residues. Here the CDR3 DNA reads TGTGCCAGTAGTACCCTCAACTATGGCTACACCTTC. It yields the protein CASSTLNYGYTF.

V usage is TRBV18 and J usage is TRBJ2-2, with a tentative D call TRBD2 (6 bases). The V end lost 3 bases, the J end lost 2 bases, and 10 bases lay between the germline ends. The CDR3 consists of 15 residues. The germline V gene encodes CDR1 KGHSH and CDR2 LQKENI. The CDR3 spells CASSPGSRNTGELFF. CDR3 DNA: TGTGCCAGCTCACCCGGGAGTCGTAACACCGGGGAGCTGTTTTTT.

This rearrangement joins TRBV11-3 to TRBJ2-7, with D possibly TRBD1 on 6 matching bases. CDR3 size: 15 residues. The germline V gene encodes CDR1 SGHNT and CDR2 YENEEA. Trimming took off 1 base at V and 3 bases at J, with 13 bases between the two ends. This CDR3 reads CASSLAGTPNYEQYF. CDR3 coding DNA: TGTGCCAGCAGCTTAGCAGGGACACCCAACTACGAGCAGTACTTC.

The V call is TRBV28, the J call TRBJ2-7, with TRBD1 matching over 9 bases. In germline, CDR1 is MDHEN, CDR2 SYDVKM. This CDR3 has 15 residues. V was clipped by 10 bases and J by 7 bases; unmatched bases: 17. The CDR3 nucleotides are TGTGCCACCCAGGGGGGGGGACAGGGAGAGTATGAGCAGTACTTC. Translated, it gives CATQGGGQGEYEQYF.

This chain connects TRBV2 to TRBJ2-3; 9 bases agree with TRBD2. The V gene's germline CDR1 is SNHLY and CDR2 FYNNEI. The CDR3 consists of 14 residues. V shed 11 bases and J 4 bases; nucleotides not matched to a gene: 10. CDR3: CAAPIAGEADTQYF. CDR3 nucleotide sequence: TGTGCCGCCCCGATAGCGGGAGAGGCAGATACGCAGTATTTT. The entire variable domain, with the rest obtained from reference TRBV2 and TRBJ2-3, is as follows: EPEVTQTPSHQVTQMGQEVILRCVPISNHLYFYWYRQILGQKVEFLVSFYNNEISEKSEIFDDQFSVERPDGSNFTLKIRSTKLEDSAMYFCAAPIAGEADTQYFGPGTRLTVL.

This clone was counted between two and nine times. CDR3 nucleotide sequence: TGTGCCAGTGGACAAAGTGGTAGGACAGGGTTTTTCACTGAAGCTTTCTTT. Translation: CASGQSGRTGFFTEAFF. The V and J genes are TRBV19 and TRBJ1-1; the match to TRBD1 covers 8 bases. Trimming removed 8 bases from V and 4 bases from J; junction bases left unmatched: 18. Germline loops: CDR1 LNHDA, CDR2 SQIVND (reference sequence). There are 17 residues in the CDR3.

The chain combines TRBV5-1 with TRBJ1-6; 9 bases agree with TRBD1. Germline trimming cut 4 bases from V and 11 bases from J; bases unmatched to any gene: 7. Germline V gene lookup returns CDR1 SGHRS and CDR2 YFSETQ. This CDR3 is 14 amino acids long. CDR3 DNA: TGCGCCAGCAGCCTCGGACAGGGGAGCCCACCCCTCCACTTT. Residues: CASSLGQGSPPLHF.